The text below deals with one T cell receptor (beta chain). Its antigen is currently not known. No per-base quality is available; no much larger clone lies one base away. The TCR beta CDR3 regions were amplified from RNA transcripts. The first round of RT-PCR for the TCR CDR3 was performed with the HTBI primer set and the Qiagen OneStep RT-PCR kit. Libraries were constructed in a second round of multiplex PCR, after which size selection and purification were carried out. Libraries were sequenced paired-end with 100 bp reads on an Illumina HiSeq2000. The study's processing was this. SOAPnuke was used to process the raw data, with reads discarded if the reads contained adapters or uncalled bases, had a mean Phred below 15, or lacked an exact constant-primer or identifier match. High-quality paired reads were merged using COPE v1.2.5, and each unique nucleotide sequence was defined as a clonotype. MiTCR v1.1 was used to align clonotypes to the IMGT TRBV, TRBD and TRBJ reference segments. The analysis was restricted to V-J combinations with a frequency above 0.0001, which together covered 99.2% of the repertoires. The TCS score was defined as the ratio of F50 (clonal expansion) to E x V (chaos), calculated using BLOSUM62-based TCRdist between CDR3 peptides within each V-J. Welch's t-statistics and random forest reduced some 510 V-J features to 13, which were used in a naive Bayes classifier (R e1071). Starting from the raw public reads, TCRdb applied fastp trimming at Q25, assembled clones with MiXCR and retained in-frame beta chains. Each entry is one CDR3 protein sequence, shown with its most common DNA and genes. V and J calls and clone size were set by TCRdb, not the authors. For this sample there are about 770,000 distinct CDR3 sequences; under 20% appear just once. Over 15% of the sample is taken by the ten largest.

The data derive from a study of T cells in Graves' hyperthyroidism and ophthalmopathy (dated by TCRdb to the late 2010s). Background on the whole study: Peripheral blood was collected at initial diagnosis, before any treatment. In addition, the study compared T-cell repertoires in thyroid tissue and in blood from five to seven Graves' hyperthyroidism patients. An independent validation cohort of around 19 hyperthyroidism patients and 17 patients who later progressed to ophthalmopathy tested prospective prediction of ophthalmopathy. The paper describes TCR Vbeta CDR3 sequencing of about 140 peripheral blood samples, made up of 43 ophthalmopathy patients, roughly 80 hyperthyroidism patients and 17 progressor patients. After sampling, hyperthyroidism patients received methimazole starting at 30 mg daily, and ophthalmopathy patients received high-dose intravenous methylprednisolone. For training and testing, the 80 to 100 patients in the discovery cohort were randomly divided in a 7:3 ratio. A discovery cohort of about a hundred patients, fewer than 50 with Graves' ophthalmopathy and 55 to 60 with stable Graves' hyperthyroidism, was used to find distinguishing TCR V-J signatures. Overall study results and their limits: Sample size was not statistically predetermined, and blinding of investigators to group allocation was not performed. Blood samples also contained most of the expanded thyroid clonotypes (frequency above 0.001), which suggests that blood repertoires may reflect thyroid immune responses. A 13 V-J signature model separated ophthalmopathy from stable hyperthyroidism, with nearly 90% sensitivity and 81.08% specificity in cross-validation and 80%/75% in testing. In validation, the model predicted progression to ophthalmopathy with roughly 66% sensitivity and over 72% specificity, a median of 6.5 months before onset.

Hyperthyroidism patients were aged 18 to 65 years and newly diagnosed, with disease duration of less than 2 months. Any patient with an uncontrolled infection, another autoimmune disease, pregnancy or lactation was excluded. Diagnoses were based on clinical symptoms, serum thyroxine and TRAb, thyroid ultrasound and orbital computed tomography. Blood from progressor patients was drawn when they were first diagnosed with hyperthyroidism, before any ophthalmopathy symptoms appeared. PBMCs were separated from under 11 ml of fresh peripheral blood using Ficoll-Paque density gradient centrifugation. Patients classed as progressors first received a Graves' hyperthyroidism diagnosis and then went on to develop ophthalmopathy during follow-up. Total RNA was extracted using Trizol reagent, and RNA quality was assessed on an Agilent 2100 Bioanalyzer. V and J are truncated by 6 bases and 13 bases respectively, leaving an intervening sequence of 19 bases. For CDR1 and CDR2, the germline V gene lists MGHRA and YSYEKL. The CDR3 runs 14 amino acids, cysteine and phenylalanine included. CDR3 DNA is the only sequence kept; it has 42 bases, read in frame from the first base.

The clonotype was recovered from a woman between 50 and 59 years old with Graves' hyperthyroidism that later progressed to Graves' ophthalmopathy. The chain links TRBV4-1 with TRBJ1-6; the D gene is perhaps TRBD1, on 5 matching bases. Sequencing was done on a sample of blood. The CDR3 sequence is CASRTGTSALPLHF. The bases read TGCGCCAGCAGAACGGGGACCTCAGCACTTCCCCTCCACTTT.